This T cell receptor (beta chain) was identified in a study of OX40 agonist ivuxolimab in advanced cancers. For the study at large: In this trial design, patients received ivuxolimab intravenously at 0.01 to 10 mg/kg every 2 weeks. Patients in dose escalation had liver, melanoma, kidney or head and neck cancers. Antecedent anti-PD-1, anti-PD-L1 or anti-CTLA-4 therapy was permissible, with roughly 40% having received some.

The CDR3 covers 17 residues. CDR1 and CDR2 from the germline V gene are SGHTA and FQGNSA. J lost 5 bases, V lost 5 bases, and 15 bases had no gene match. Libraries were prepared by immunoSEQ multiplex PCR; TCRdb keeps only in-frame clonotypes and omits some of them. The repertoire holds 95,000 to 150,000 clones, with 92% as singletons. Patients were ruled out by autoimmune disease history or systemic immunosuppression. This specimen consisted of CD4+ or CD8+ T cells sorted from blood, obtained in a trial of the OX40 agonist ivuxolimab. This sequence was found in an adult with an advanced solid tumor such as melanoma, head and neck, liver or kidney cancer. The V call is TRBV7-2, the J call TRBJ2-4; 7 bases line up with TRBD1. DNA of the CDR3: TGTGCCAGCAGCCGCCTGATTCAGACAGGGCAAGAAAACATTCAGTACTTC. This encodes CASSRLIQTGQENIQYF.